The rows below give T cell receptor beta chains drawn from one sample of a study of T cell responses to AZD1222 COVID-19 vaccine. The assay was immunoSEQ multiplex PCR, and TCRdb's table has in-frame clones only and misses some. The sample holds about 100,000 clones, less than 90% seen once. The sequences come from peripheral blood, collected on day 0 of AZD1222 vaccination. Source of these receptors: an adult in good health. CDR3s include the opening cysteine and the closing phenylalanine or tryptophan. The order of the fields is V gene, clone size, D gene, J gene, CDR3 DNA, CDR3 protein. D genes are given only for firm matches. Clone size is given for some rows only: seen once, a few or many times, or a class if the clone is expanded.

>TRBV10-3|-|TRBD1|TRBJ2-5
TGTGCCATCAGTGATTCCGGGACAGCAGTCCAAGAGACCCAGTACTTC
CAISDSGTAVQETQYF
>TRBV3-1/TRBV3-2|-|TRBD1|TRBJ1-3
TGTGCCAGCAGCCAAGTTCCGGGACAGGGCGATCCATCTGGAAACACCATATATTTT
CASSQVPGQGDPSGNTIYF
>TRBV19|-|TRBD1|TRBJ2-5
TGTGCCAGTAGTATAGGAGTTAGGGGGCCAGAGACCCAGTACTTC
CASSIGVRGPETQYF
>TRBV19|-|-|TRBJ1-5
TGTGCCAGTAGTGCTCCCGGGCGGGGGGGCAATCAGCCCCAGCATTTT
CASSAPGRGGNQPQHF
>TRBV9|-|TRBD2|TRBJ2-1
TGTGCCAGCAGCGTAGTCTCGGGCGGGAGGGAAGATTCCTACAATGAGCAGTTCTTC
CASSVVSGGREDSYNEQFF
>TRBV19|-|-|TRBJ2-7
TGTGCCAGTAGCCCCGCCCGGGGGAGTTTCTACGAGCAGTACTTC
CASSPARGSFYEQYF
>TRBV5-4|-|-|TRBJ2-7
TGTGCCAGCAGCTTGTCCCGGGAGAAGCCTTACGAGCAGTACTTC
CASSLSREKPYEQYF
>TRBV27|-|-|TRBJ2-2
TGTGCCAGCAGTCCGACGACTAGTCCCGGGGAGCTGTTTTTT
CASSPTTSPGELFF
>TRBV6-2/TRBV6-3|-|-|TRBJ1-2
TGTGCCAGCAGTTACGTCAGGGATGGCTACACCTTC
CASSYVRDGYTF
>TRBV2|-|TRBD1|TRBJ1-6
TGTGCCAGCAGTGAGGGACAGGCGAATTCACCCCTCCACTTT
CASSEGQANSPLHF
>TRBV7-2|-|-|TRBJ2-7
TGTGCCAGCAGCCGCGACCGGGGCCCCTACGAGCAGTACTTC
CASSRDRGPYEQYF
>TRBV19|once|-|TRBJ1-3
TGTGCCAGTAGTATGCGGCGAGGAAACACCATATATTTT
CASSMRRGNTIYF
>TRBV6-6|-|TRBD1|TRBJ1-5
TGTGCCAGCAGTTACATTCAGGGGGCTAATCAGCCCCAGCATTTT
CASSYIQGANQPQHF
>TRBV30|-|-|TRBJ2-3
TGTGCCTGGAGTGCCGGGTCGGGCACAGATACGCAGTATTTT
CAWSAGSGTDTQYF
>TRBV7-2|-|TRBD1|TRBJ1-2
TGTGCCAGCAGCTTGCCGGGACAGACTCTACTTAACTATGGCTACACCTTC
CASSLPGQTLLNYGYTF
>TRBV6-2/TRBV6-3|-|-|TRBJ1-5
TGTGCCAGCAGTTACGGGGGGAATAATCAGCCCCAGCATTTT
CASSYGGNNQPQHF
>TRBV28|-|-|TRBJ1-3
TGTGCCAGCAGTTTACAGGGATCTGGAAACACCATATATTTT
CASSLQGSGNTIYF
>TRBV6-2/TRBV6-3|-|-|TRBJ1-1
TGTGCCAGCAGTCCCGGAGACAGATTTATGTGGGGAGCTTTCTTT
CASSPGDRFMWGAFF
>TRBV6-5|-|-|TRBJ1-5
TGTGCCAGCAGTTACTCAGTGAATAGCAATCAGCCCCAGCATTTT
CASSYSVNSNQPQHF
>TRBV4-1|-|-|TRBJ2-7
TGCGCCAGCAGCCTAGGCGGACCCTACGAGCAGTACTTC
CASSLGGPYEQYF
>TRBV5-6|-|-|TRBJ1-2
TGTGCCAGTTCCCCGGATCGGGGGACCTATGGCTACACCTTC
CASSPDRGTYGYTF
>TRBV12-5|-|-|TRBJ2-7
TGTGCTAGTGGTTTGGTAGGATCCCGGCAGGAGAGTGGCGAGCAGTACTTC
CASGLVGSRQESGEQYF
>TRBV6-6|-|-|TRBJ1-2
TGTGCCAGCAGTTATGTATCAGGGCCACACGATGGCTACACCTTC
CASSYVSGPHDGYTF
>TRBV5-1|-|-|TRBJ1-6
TGCGCCAGCAACCCAGGAGGTGGGTTGAATTCACCCCTCCACTTT
CASNPGGGLNSPLHF
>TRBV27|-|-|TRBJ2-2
TGTGCCAGCAGGTTGCGGTCAGGAGTCTCACACACCGGGGAGCTGTTTTTT
CASRLRSGVSHTGELFF
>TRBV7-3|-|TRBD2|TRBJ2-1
TGTGCCAGCAGCCTCATAGCGGGAGGGAACAATGAGCAGTTCTTC
CASSLIAGGNNEQFF
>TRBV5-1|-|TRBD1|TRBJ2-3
TGCGCCAGCAGCTTGACCCGGGACAGGGTCGCAGATACGCAGTATTTT
CASSLTRDRVADTQYF
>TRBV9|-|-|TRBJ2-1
TGTGCCAGCAGCGCCGACTATGAGCAGTTCTTC
CASSADYEQFF
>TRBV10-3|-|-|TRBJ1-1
TGTGCCACCCAACAGGGAGACACTGAAGCTTTCTTT
CATQQGDTEAFF
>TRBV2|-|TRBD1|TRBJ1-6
TGTGCCAGCAGTGAGAGGGACAGCTCCTATAATTCACCCCTCCACTTT
CASSERDSSYNSPLHF
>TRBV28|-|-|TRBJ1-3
TGTGCCAGCACCCCGGGGCCCGTCGGAAACACCATATATTTT
CASTPGPVGNTIYF
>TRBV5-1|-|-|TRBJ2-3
TGCGCCAGCAGCTCCACAGATACGCAGTATTTT
CASSSTDTQYF
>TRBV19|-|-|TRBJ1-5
TGTGCCAGTAGTATAGTGAATCAGCCCCAGCATTTT
CASSIVNQPQHF